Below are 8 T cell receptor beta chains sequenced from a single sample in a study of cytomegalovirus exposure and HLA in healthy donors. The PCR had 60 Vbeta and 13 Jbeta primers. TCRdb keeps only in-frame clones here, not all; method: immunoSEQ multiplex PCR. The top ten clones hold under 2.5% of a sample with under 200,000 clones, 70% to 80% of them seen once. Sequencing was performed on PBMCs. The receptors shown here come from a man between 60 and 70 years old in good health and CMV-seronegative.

CDR3 sequence reads: CASSYSNRAYEQYF. The DNA for the CDR3 is TGTGCCAGCAGTTACTCGAACAGGGCTTACGAGCAGTACTTC. V usage is TRBV6-5 and J usage is TRBJ2-7; a possible D gene is TRBD1 (6 bases). There are 14 residues in the CDR3. Germline CDR1 and CDR2: MNHEY and SVGAGI. V lost 0 bases, J lost 4 bases, and 10 bases lay in between.

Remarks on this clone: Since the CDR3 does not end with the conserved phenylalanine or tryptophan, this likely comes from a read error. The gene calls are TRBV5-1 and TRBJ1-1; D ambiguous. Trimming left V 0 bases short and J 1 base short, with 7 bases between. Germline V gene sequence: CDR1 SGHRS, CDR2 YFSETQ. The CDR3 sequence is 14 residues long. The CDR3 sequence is CASSLDSRNTEAFL. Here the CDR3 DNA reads TGCGCCAGCAGCTTGGACAGCAGGAACACTGAAGCTTTCCTT.

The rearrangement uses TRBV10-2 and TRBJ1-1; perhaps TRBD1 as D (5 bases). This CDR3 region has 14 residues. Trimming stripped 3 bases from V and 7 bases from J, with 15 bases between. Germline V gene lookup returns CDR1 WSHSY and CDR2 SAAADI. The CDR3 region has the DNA TGCGCCAGCAGTGACGGCAGGGAGGTGAATGAAGCTTTCTTT. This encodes CASSDGREVNEAFF.

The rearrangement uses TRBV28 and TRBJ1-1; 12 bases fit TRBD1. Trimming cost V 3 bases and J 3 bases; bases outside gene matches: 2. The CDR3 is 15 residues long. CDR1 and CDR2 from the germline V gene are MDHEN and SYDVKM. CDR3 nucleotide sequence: TGTGCCAGCAGTTTGGGACAGGGGGCTTACACTGAAGCTTTCTTT. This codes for CASSLGQGAYTEAFF.

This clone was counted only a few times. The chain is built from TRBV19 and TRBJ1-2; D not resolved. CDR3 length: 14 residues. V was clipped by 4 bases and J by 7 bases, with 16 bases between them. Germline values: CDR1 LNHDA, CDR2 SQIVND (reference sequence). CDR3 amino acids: CASSTSRGIGGYTF. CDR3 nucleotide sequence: TGTGCCAGTAGTACGAGTCGCGGGATAGGTGGCTACACCTTC.

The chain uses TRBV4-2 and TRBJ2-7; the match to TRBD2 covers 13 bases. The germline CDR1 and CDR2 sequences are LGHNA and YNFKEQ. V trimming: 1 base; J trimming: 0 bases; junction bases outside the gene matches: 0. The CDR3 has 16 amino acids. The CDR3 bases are TGTGCCAGCAGCCAAGGGACTAGCGGGAGCTCCTACGAGCAGTACTTC. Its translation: CASSQGTSGSSYEQYF.

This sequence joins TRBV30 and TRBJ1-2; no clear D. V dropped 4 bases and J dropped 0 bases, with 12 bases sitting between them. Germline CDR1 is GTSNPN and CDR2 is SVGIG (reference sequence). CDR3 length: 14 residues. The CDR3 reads CAWTPRLANYGYTF. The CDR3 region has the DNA TGTGCCTGGACCCCGAGGCTCGCTAACTATGGCTACACCTTC.

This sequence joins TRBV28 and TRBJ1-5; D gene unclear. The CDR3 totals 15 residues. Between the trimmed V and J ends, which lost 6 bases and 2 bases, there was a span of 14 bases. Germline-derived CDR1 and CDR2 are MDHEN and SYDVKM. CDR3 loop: CASSNPGTGNQPQHF. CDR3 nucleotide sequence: TGTGCCAGCAGCAACCCGGGTACGGGCAATCAGCCCCAGCATTTT.